This T cell receptor beta chain was recorded in a study of identifying expanded T cells in peripheral blood. As for this clone: Its target is not known.

The method was immunoSEQ multiplex PCR; TCRdb's version includes in-frame clones alone and lacks a portion of them. The sample has about 54,000 clones; around nine tenths are singletons. No infections or other immune events were documented during collection. This CDR3 is 15 amino acids long. The trim removed 3 bases at V and 7 bases at J, leaving 8 bases unmatched. CDR1 and CDR2 from the germline V gene are SGHRS and YFSETQ. Study-level points and caveats: Clone count variance between approximately two-week samples rose with total template count. Over around two and four weeks, about 15 and 19 clones changed, versus 1.2 between replicates.

This clonotype was obtained from a person aged 18 to 75 in good health. Sequencing was performed on blood. The J gene is TRBJ2-3, the V gene TRBV5-1, with TRBD1 matching over 10 bases. The CDR3 DNA reads TGCGCCAGCAGCTCCGGGACAGGGGACAGGTATACGCAGTATTTT. Protein product: CASSSGTGDRYTQYF.